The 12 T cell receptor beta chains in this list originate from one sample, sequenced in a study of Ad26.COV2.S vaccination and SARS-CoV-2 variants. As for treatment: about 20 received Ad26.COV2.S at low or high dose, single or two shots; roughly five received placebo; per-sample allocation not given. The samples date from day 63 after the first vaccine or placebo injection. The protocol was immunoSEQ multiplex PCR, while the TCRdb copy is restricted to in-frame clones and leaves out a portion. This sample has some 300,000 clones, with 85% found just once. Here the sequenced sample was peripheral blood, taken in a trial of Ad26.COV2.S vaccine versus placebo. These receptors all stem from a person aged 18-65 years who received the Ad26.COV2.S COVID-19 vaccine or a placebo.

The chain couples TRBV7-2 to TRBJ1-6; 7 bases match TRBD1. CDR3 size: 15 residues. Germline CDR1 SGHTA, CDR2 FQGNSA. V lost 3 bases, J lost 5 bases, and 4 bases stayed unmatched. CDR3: CASSLDRTNNSPLHF. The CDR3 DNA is TGTGCCAGCAGCTTGGACAGGACGAATAATTCACCCCTCCACTTT.

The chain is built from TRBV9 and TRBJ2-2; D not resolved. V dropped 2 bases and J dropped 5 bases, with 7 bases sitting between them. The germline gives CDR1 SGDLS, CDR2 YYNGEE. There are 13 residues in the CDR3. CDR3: CASSVWWTGELFF. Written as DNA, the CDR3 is TGTGCCAGCAGCGTGTGGTGGACCGGGGAGCTGTTTTTT.

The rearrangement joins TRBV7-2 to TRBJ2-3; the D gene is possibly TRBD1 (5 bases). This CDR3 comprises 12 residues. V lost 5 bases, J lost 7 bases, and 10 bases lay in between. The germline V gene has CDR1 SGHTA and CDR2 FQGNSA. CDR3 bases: TGTGCCAGCAGCCAGACAGTAAATACGCAGTATTTT. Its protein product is CASSQTVNTQYF.

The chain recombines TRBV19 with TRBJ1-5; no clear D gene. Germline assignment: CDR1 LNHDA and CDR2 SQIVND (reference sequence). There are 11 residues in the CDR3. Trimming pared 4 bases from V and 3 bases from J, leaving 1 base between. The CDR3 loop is CASSNNQPQHF. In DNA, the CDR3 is TGTGCCAGTAGTAACAATCAGCCCCAGCATTTT.

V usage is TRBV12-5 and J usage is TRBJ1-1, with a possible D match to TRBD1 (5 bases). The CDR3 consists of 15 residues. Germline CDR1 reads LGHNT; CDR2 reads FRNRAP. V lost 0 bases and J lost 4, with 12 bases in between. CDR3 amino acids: CASGLVMGEGTEAFF. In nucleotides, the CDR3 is TGTGCTAGTGGTTTGGTTATGGGGGAGGGCACTGAAGCTTTCTTT.

The CDR3 here is CASSSDRTSNQPQHF. In nucleotides, the CDR3 is TGTGCCAGCAGCTCTGACAGGACTAGCAATCAGCCCCAGCATTTT. The J gene is TRBJ1-5, the V gene TRBV9; maybe TRBD1 (6 bases). The CDR3 sequence is 15 residues long. V dropped 4 bases and J dropped 0 bases, with 11 bases sitting between them. Germline values: CDR1 SGDLS, CDR2 YYNGEE.

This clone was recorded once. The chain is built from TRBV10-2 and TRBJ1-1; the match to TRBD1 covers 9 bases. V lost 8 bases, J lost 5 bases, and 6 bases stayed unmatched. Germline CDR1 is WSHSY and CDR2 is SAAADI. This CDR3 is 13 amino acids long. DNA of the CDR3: TGCGCCAGCTCACAGGGGGCGAGGACTGAAGCTTTCTTT. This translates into CASSQGARTEAFF.

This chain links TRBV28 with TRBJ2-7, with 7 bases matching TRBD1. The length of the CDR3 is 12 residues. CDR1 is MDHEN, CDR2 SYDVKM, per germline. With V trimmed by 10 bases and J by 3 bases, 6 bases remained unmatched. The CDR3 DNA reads TGTGCCACCAAGGGACAGCTCTACGAGCAGTACTTC. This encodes CATKGQLYEQYF.

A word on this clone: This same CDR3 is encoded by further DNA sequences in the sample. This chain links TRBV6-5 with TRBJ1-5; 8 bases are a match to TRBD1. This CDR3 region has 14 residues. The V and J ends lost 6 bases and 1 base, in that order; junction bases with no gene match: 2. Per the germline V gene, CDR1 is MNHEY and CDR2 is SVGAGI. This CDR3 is CASSRQGSNQPQHF. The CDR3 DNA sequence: TGTGCCAGCAGCCGACAGGGGAGCAATCAGCCCCAGCATTTT.

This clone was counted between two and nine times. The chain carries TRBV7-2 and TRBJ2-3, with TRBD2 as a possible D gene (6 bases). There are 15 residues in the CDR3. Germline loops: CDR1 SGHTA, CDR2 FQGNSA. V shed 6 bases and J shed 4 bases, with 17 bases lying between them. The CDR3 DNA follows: TGTGCCAGCAGATCTGACGCGGGGAGGTCAGATACGCAGTATTTT. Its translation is CASRSDAGRSDTQYF.

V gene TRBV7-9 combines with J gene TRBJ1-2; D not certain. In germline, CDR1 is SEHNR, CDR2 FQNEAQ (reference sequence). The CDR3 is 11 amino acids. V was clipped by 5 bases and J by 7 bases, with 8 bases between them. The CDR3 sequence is CASSPWGGYTF. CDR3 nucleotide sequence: TGTGCCAGCAGCCCCTGGGGTGGCTACACCTTC.

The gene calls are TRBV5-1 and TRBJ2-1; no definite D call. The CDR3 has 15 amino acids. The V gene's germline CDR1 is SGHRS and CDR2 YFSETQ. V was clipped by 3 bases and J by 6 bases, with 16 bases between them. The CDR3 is CASSSTPSLGNEQFF. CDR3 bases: TGCGCCAGCAGCTCCACACCTTCCTTAGGCAATGAGCAGTTCTTC.